This TCR beta chain originates from a study of blood T cell repertoires in COVID-19. Study as a whole: There were acute and convalescent COVID-19 samples, and they came from the United States, Italy and Spain.

Per the original data handling: By means of reference gene primer amplification, nucleated cell counts were estimated. Measured with immunoSEQ multiplex PCR; TCRdb has only the in-frame clones, and not every one. V and J calls and clone size come straight from that table; D and trimming were deduced from the DNA. The sample consists of 350,000 to 400,000 clones, around nine tenths of them appearing once. Germline CDR1 LGHNT, CDR2 FRNRAP. The CDR3 consists of 10 residues. V was cut by 11 bases and J by 3 bases, with 6 bases left in between. This clone appeared once. Enrollment of patients from Seattle took place during active infection, with longitudinal follow-up.

Sequenced sample: peripheral blood. This rearrangement joins TRBV12-5 to TRBJ2-3; D remains unclear. The clonotype was recovered from an older woman with COVID-19, enrolled during active disease. CDR3 amino acids: CAVSTDTQYF. In nucleotides, the CDR3 is TGTGCTGTCTCGACAGATACGCAGTATTTT.